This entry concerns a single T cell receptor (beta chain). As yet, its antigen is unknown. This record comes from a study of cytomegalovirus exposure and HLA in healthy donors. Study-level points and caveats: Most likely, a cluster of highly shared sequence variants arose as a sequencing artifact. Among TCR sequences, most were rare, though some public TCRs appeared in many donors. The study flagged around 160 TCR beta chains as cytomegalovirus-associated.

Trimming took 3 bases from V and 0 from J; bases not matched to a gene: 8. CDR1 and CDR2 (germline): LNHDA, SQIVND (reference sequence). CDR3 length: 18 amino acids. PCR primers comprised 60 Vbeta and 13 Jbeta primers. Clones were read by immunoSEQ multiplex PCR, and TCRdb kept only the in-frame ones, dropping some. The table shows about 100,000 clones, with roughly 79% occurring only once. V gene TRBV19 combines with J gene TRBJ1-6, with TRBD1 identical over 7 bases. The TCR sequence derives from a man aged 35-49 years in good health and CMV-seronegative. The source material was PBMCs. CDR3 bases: TGTGCCAGTAGTATTCGACAGGGCCCGAGCTCCTATAATTCACCCCTCCACTTT. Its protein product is CASSIRQGPSSYNSPLHF.